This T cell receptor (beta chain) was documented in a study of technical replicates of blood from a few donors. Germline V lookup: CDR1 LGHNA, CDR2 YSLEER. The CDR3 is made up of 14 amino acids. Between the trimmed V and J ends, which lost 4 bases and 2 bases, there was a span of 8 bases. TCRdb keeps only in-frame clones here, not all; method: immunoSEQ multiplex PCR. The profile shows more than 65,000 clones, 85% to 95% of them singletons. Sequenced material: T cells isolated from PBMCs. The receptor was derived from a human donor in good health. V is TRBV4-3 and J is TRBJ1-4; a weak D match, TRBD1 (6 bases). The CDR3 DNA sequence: TGCGCCAGCAGCCGGACAGATACTAATGAAAAACTGTTTTTT. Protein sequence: CASSRTDTNEKLFF.